This T cell receptor beta chain comes out of a study of vaccination effects on CD4 cells after COVID-19. Study outcomes and limitations: Healthy vaccinees' vaccine-induced clones included only 1 of 255 cross-reacting with common cold coronaviruses.

After expansion with viral peptide pools in the ViraFEST assay, antigen-specific CD4+ T cells were sequenced. With 10 to 11 days of culture completed, CD4+ T cells were isolated. Vaccinees lacked prior SARS-CoV-2 infection and tested negative for nucleocapsid antibodies. Data came from immunoSEQ multiplex PCR; TCRdb stores just in-frame clones and leaves some out. The sample has some 22,000 clones, roughly two thirds seen once. Concerning this clone itself: Its matching antigen is unknown.

The clonotype originates from a human donor who received a COVID-19 vaccine. Sequenced material: CD4+ T cells from PBMCs cultured with SARS-CoV-2 spike peptides, taken before COVID-19 vaccination.

CDR3 DNA sequence: TGCGCCAGCAGCTTGACCCCGCCTAGGGGGAACACCATATATTTT. Translation: CASSLTPPRGNTIYF. The rearrangement joins TRBV5-1 to TRBJ1-3; tentatively, D is TRBD1 (6 bases). This CDR3 has 15 residues. CDR1 and CDR2 (germline): SGHRS, YFSETQ. V lost 1 base, J lost 7 bases, and 15 bases lay in between.